These T cell receptor beta chains were read from a single sample in a study of blood T cell repertoires in COVID-19. The assay was immunoSEQ multiplex PCR, and TCRdb's table has in-frame clones only and misses some. The data hold around 270,000 clones, with around 87% observed a single time. The sample taken for sequencing was peripheral blood. Source of these receptors: a woman between 50 and 59 years old with acute or convalescent COVID-19. Both conserved end residues are part of each CDR3. D genes are given only for firm matches. For some rows the clone size is stated as once, few or many, or as a class when expanded; others skip it.

d_gene	v_gene	abundance	j_gene	CDR3nt	CDR3aa
TRBD1	TRBV9	NA	TRBJ2-5	TGTGCCAGCAGCCGGACAGGACTTGGTGAGACCCAGTACTTC	CASSRTGLGETQYF
TRBD1	TRBV19	NA	TRBJ2-7	TGTGCCAGTATGGGGCTGACCTGGACAGGTACAACCTACGAGCAGTACTTC	CASMGLTWTGTTYEQYF
TRBD1	TRBV7-9	few	TRBJ1-5	TGTGCCAGCAGCTTAAGTTCAGGGGGGAATCAGCCCCAGCATTTT	CASSLSSGGNQPQHF
TRBD1	TRBV6-5	NA	TRBJ1-1	TGTGCCAGCAGTTACTCGAGACAGGGGGCTGAAGCTTTCTTT	CASSYSRQGAEAFF
TRBD1	TRBV24-1	few	TRBJ2-2	TGTGCCACCAGTGATTCGTCGACAGGGGGGAACACCGGGGAGCTGTTTTTT	CATSDSSTGGNTGELFF
NA	TRBV5-1	NA	TRBJ1-5	TGCGCCAGCAGCCTCGGGACGGACTATAGCAATCAGCCCCAGCATTTT	CASSLGTDYSNQPQHF
TRBD1	TRBV28	NA	TRBJ1-2	TGTGCCAGCAGCTCCGGACAGGGATCCTATGGCTACACCTTC	CASSSGQGSYGYTF
NA	TRBV6-5	NA	TRBJ2-4	TGTGCCAGCAGTTACGACTACGGAAACATTCAGTACTTC	CASSYDYGNIQYF
NA	TRBV29-1	NA	TRBJ2-3	TGCAGCGTTTACCAGGGTTTGACTAGCACAGATACGCAGTATTTT	CSVYQGLTSTDTQYF
NA	TRBV3-1/TRBV3-2	NA	TRBJ1-1	TGTGCCAGCAGCCAAGTGAGAGAGAACACTGAAGCTTTCTTT	CASSQVRENTEAFF
NA	TRBV5-1	NA	TRBJ2-7	TGCGCCAGCAGCTCCGGACAGTTATTAGACGAGCAGTACTTC	CASSSGQLLDEQYF
NA	TRBV28	NA	TRBJ2-3	TGTGCCAGCAGTCCACCTTACTCAGATACGCAGTATTTT	CASSPPYSDTQYF